This TCR beta chain was observed in a study of response to subunit inactivated influenza vaccine. Overall study findings and caveats: Researchers suggested that each seasonal influenza vaccination recruits few new T cells.

Worth noting for this clonotype: Antigen: not known.

The CDR3 consists of 15 residues. V lost 3 bases to trimming and J lost 4 bases, with 14 bases between them. CDR1 and CDR2 from the germline V gene are LGHNA and YNFKEQ. TCRdb itself ran the RT-PCR reads through MiXCR, one entry per CDR3 protein. Of approximately 700,000 distinct CDR3 sequences in the sample, approximately 14% are singletons; the top ten hold 6.5% to 8.5%. The V and J genes are TRBV4-2 and TRBJ2-3; D unclear. Material: PBMCs from blood, obtained approximately 15 days before vaccination. The sequence was obtained from a man aged 45-65 years who received an inactivated influenza vaccine. CDR3 nucleotides: TGTGCCAGCAGCCAGAGCCTCGGTCTCGCAGATACGCAGTATTTT. This encodes CASSQSLGLADTQYF.